The present entry profiles one TCR beta chain with its context. Its antigen is not known. This entry is derived from a study of cytomegalovirus exposure and HLA in healthy donors. On the study more broadly: From HLA-typed donors, an early data release held tens of millions of unique TCRs. Points from the study as a whole: Other equally common chains were less clonally expanded than HLA-associated TCR beta chains, a later analysis showed. Investigators reported around 150 TCR beta chains as tied to cytomegalovirus.

The CDR3 extends over 15 amino acids. Trimming pared 3 bases from V and 5 bases from J, leaving 17 bases between. Germline V lookup: CDR1 SGDLS, CDR2 YYNGEE. Participants comprised healthy donors of bone marrow. Primers for the PCR totalled 60 Vbeta and 13 Jbeta. Clones were sequenced by immunoSEQ multiplex PCR, and TCRdb holds only the in-frame ones, with some missing. The table lists roughly 130,000 clones, 70% to 80% of them singletons. The TCR was taken from a woman in her fifties or sixties in good health and CMV-seropositive. The chain combines TRBV9 with TRBJ1-1; TRBD1 is a possible D gene (5 bases). What was sequenced was PBMCs. The CDR3 region is CASSGARDSPTEAFF. The DNA for the CDR3 is TGTGCCAGCAGCGGAGCTCGCGACAGCCCTACTGAAGCTTTCTTT.